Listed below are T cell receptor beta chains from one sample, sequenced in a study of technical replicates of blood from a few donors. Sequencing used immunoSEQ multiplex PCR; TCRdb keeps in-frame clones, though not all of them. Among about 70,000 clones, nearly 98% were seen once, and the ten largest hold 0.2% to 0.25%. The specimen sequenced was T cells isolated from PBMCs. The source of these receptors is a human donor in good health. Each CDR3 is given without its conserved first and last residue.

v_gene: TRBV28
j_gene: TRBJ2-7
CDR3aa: ASSTPGQSYEQY

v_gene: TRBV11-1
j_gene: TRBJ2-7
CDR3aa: ASSEYRGTYEQY

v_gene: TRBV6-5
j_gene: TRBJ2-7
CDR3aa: ASRPTGSYEQY

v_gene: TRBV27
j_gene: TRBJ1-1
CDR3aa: ASSSVRNTEAF

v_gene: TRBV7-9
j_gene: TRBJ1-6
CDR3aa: ASSPDTGEDF

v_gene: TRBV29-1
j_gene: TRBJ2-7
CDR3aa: SVKLAGDRPYEQY

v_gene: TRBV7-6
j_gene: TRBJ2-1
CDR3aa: ASSDPAGEVNEQF

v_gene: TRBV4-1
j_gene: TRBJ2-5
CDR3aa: ASSQGSREETQY

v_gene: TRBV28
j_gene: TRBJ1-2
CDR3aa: ASGLKFYGYT

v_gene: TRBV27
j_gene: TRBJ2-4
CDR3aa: ASSSGTGKNIQY

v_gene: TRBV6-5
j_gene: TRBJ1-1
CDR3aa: ASSYLGLNTEAF

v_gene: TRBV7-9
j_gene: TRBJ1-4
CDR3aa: ASSFGRDFNEKLF

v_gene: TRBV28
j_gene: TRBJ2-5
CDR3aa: ASSPRADSRETQY

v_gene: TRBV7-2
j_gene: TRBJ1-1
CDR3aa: ASSLAQGGTEAF

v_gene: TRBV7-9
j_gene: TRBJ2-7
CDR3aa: ASSLARGLAGGTYEQY

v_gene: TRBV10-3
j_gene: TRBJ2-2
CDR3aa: AISESANTGELF

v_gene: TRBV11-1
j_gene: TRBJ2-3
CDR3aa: ASSQTFGATDTQY

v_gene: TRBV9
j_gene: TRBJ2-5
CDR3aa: ASSVGGLMDQY

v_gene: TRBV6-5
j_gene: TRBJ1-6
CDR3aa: ASSRQEGSPLH

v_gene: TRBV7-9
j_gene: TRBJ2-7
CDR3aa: ASRAWASYEQY

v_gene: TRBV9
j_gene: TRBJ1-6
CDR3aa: ASSPQGGSSPLH

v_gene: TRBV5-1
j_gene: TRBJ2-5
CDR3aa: ASSNGLAGYQETQY

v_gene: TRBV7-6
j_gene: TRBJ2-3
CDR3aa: ASSSDPGLASPDTQY

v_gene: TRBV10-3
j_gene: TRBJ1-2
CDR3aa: AISEPRDSRGYT

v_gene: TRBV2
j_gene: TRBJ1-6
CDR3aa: ASERASSYNSPLH

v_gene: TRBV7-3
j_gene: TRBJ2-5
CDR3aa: ASSLTSGGETQY

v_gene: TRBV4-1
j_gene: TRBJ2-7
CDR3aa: ASSHPLTGGIGEQY

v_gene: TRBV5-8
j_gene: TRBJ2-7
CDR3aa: ASSNDSPVAYEQY

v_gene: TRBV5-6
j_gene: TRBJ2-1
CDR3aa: ASSRSTGASYNEQF

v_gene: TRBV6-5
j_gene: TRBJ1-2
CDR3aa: ASSAGTGMYGYT

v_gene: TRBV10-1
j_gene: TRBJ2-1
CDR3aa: ASSDGTSGRGGSYNEQF

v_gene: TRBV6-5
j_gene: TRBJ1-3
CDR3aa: ASSYSPGESGNTIY

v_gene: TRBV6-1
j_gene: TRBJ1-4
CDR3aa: ASEGQGSEEKLF

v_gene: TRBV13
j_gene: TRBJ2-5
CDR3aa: ASSLPGQGGTQY

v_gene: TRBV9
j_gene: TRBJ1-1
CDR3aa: ASSVEYRLNTEAF

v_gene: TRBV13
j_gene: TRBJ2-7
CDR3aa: ASSSAYEQY

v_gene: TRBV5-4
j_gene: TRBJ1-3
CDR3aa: ASSPGQGVAGNTIY

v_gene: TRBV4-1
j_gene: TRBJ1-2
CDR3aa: ASSLSTGTNYGYT

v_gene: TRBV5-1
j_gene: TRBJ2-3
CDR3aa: ASSLQGLDTQY

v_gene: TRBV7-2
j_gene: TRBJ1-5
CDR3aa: ASSLNPTGDSNQPQH

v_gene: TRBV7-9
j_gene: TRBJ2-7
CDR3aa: ASSLGASGGTYEQY

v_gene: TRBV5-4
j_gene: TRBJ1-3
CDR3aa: ASSLFGNSGNTIY

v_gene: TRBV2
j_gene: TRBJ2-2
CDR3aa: ASRGQNTGELF

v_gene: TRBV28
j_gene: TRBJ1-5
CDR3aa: ASSRGRAGLNQPQH

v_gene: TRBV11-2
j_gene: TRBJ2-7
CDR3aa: ASSLRDYLYEQY

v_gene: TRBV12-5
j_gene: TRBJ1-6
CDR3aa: ASGLVVTGSYNSPLH

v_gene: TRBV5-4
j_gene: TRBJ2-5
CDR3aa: ASSLNGRVVETQY

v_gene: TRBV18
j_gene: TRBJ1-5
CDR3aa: ASSPPGTGGGGNQPQH

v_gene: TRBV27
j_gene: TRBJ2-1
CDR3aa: ASSLPPSFAYNEQF

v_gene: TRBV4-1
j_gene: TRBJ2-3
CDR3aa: ASSQPFVGRARDTQY

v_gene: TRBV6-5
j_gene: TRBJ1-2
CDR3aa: ASSPDSNYGYT

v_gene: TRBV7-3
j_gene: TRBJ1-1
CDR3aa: ASSLDRGTEAF

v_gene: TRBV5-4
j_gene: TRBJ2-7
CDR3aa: AEGVSGGPYEQY

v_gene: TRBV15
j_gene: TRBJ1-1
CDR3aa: ATSRGGAGGVGTEAF

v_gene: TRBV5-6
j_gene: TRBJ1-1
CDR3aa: ASSSAGELSRRTEAF